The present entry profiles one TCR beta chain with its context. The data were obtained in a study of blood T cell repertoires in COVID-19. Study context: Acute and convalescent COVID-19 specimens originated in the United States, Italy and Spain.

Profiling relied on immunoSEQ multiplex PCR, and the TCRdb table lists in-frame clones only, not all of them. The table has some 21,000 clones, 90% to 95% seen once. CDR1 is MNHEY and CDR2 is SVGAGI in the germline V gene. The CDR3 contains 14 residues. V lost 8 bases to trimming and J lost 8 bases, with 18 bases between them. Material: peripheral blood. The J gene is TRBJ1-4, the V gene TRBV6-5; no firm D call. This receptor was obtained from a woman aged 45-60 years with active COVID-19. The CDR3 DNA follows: TGTGCCAGCGCCCCCCCAGGACTGTACGAAAAACTGTTTTTT. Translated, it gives CASAPPGLYEKLFF.